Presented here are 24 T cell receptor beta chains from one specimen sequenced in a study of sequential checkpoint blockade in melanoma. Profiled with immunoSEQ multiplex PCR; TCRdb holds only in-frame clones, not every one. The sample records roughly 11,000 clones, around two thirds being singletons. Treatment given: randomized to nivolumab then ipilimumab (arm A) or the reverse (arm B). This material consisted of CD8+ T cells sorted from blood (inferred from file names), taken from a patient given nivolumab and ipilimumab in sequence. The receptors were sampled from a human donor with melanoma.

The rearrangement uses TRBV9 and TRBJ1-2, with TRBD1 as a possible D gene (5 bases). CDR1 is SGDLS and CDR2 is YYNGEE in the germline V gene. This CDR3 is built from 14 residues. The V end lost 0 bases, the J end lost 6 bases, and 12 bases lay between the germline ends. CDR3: CASSVGGGTDGYTF. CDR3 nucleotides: TGTGCCAGCAGCGTAGGGGGCGGAACGGATGGCTACACCTTC.

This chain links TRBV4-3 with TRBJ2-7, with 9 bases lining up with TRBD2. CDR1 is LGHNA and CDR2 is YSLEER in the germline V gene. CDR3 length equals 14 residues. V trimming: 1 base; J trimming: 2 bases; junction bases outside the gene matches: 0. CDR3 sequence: CASSQGGGAYEQYF. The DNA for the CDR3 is TGCGCCAGCAGCCAAGGCGGGGGGGCCTACGAGCAGTACTTC.

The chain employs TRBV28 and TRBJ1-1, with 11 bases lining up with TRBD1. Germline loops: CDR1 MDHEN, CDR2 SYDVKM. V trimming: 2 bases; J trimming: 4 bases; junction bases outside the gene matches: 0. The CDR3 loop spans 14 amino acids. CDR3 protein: CASSLGTGGTEAFF. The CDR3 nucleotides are TGTGCCAGCAGTTTAGGGACAGGGGGCACTGAAGCTTTCTTT.

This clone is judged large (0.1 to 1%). The CDR3 loop is CASSPLPQASSYEQYF. The DNA for the CDR3 is TGTGCCAGCAGCCCCCTCCCGCAGGCGAGCTCCTACGAGCAGTACTTC. The gene calls are TRBV7-9 and TRBJ2-7; D remains ambiguous. Trimming pared 5 bases from V and 0 bases from J, leaving 17 bases between. The CDR3 is 16 residues long. Germline CDR1 reads SEHNR; CDR2 reads FQNEAQ (reference sequence).

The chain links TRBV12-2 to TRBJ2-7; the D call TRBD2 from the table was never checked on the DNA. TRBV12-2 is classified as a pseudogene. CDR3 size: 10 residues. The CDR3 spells CAWGGAEQYF. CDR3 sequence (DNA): TGTGCTTGGGGAGGAGCGGAGCAGTACTTC.

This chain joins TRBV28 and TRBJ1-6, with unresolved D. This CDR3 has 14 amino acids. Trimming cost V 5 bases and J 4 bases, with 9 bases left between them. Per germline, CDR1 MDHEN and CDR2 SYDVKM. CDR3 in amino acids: CASSIQLYNSPLHF. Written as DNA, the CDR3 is TGTGCCAGCAGTATCCAACTATATAATTCACCCCTCCACTTT. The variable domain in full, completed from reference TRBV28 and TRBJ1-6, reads DVKVTQSSRYLVKRTGEKVFLECVQDMDHENMFWYRQDPGLGLRLIYFSYDVKMKEKGDIPEGYSVSREKKERFSLILESASTNQTSMYLCASSIQLYNSPLHFGNGTRLTVT.

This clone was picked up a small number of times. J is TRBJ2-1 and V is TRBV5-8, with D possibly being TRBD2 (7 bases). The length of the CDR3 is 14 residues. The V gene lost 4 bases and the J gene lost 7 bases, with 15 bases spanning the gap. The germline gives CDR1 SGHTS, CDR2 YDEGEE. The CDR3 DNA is TGTGCCAGCAGCCCGGAGGGAGGGGGGAATGAGCAGTTCTTC. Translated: CASSPEGGGNEQFF.

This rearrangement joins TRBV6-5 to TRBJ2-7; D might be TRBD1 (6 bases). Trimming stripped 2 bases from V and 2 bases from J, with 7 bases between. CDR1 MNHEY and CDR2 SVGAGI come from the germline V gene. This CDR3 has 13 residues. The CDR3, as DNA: TGTGCCAGCAGTTACCAGGGGACCTACGAGCAGTACTTC. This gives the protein CASSYQGTYEQYF.

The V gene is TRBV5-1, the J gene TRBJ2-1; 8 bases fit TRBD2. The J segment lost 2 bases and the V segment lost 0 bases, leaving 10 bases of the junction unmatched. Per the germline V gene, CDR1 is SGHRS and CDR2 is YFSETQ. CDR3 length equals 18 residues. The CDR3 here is CASSLAPNRGGPYNEQFF. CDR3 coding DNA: TGCGCCAGCAGCTTGGCCCCCAACCGGGGGGGACCCTACAATGAGCAGTTCTTC.

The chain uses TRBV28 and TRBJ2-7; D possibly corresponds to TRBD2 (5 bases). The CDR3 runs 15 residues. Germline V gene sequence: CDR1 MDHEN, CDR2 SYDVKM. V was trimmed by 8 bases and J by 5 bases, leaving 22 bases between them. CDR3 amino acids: CASLRRGSARDEQYF. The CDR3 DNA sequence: TGTGCCAGCCTTCGTCGGGGTAGCGCAAGGGACGAGCAGTACTTC. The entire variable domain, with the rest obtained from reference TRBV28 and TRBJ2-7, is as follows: DVKVTQSSRYLVKRTGEKVFLECVQDMDHENMFWYRQDPGLGLRLIYFSYDVKMKEKGDIPEGYSVSREKKERFSLILESASTNQTSMYLCASLRRGSARDEQYFGPGTRLTVT.

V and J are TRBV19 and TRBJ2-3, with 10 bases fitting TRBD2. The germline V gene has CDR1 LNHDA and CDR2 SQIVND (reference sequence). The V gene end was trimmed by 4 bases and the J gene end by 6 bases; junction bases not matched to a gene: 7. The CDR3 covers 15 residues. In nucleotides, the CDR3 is TGTGCCAGTAGTACCACTAGCGGGACAAGGGATACGCAGTATTTT. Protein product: CASSTTSGTRDTQYF.

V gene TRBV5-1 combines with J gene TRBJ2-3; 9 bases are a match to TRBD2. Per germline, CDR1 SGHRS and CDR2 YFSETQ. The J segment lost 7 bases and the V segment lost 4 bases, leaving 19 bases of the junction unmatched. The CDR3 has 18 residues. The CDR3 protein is CASSHPNLLSGRSNTQYF. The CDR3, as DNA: TGCGCCAGCAGCCACCCGAACCTTCTGAGCGGGAGGTCTAATACGCAGTATTTT. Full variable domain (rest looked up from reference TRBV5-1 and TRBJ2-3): KAGVTQTPRYLIKTRGQQVTLSCSPISGHRSVSWYQQTPGQGLQFLFEYFSETQRNKGNFPGRFSGRQFSNSRSEMNVSTLELGDSALYLCASSHPNLLSGRSNTQYFGPGTRLTVL.

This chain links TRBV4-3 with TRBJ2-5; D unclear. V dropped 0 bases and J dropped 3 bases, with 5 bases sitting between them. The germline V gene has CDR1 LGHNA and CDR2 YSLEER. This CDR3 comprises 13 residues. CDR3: CASSQDREETQYF. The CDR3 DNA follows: TGCGCCAGCAGCCAAGATCGGGAAGAGACCCAGTACTTC.

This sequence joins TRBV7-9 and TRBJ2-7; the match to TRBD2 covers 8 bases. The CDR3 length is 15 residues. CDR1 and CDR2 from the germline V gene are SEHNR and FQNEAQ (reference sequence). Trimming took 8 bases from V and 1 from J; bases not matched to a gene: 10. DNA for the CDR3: TGTGCCAGCCGAACAGCGGGGGCTAGTTCCTACGAGCAGTACTTC. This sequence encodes CASRTAGASSYEQYF. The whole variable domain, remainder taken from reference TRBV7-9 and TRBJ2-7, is DTGVSQNPRHKITKRGQNVTFRCDPISEHNRLYWYRQTLGQGPEFLTYFQNEAQLEKSRLLSDRFSAERPKGSFSTLEIQRTEQGDSAMYLCASRTAGASSYEQYFGPGTRLTVT.

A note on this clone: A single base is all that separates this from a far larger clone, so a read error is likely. CDR3 residues: CASSPGQGEGYEQYF. CDR3 DNA sequence: TGTGCCAGCAGCCCTGGACAGGGGGAAGGGTACGAGCAGTACTTC. The V call is TRBV27, the J call TRBJ2-7, with 10 bases aligning to TRBD1. V was pared by 6 bases and J by 4 bases, with 9 bases of the junction left unmatched. This CDR3 region has 15 residues. Per the germline V gene, CDR1 is MNHEY and CDR2 is SMNVEV (reference sequence).

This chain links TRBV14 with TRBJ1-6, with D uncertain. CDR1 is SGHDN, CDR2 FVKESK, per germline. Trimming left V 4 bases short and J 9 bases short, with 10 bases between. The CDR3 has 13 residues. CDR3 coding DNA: TGTGCCAGCAGCCCTGCAAGAGGTTCACCCCTCCACTTT. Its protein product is CASSPARGSPLHF.

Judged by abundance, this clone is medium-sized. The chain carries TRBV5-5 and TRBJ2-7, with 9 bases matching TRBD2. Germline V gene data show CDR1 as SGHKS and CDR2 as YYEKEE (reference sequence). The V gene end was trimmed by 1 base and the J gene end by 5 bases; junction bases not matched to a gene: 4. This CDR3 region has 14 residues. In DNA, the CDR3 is TGTGCCAGCAGCTTGACTAGCGGGTACGACGAGCAGTACTTC. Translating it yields CASSLTSGYDEQYF.

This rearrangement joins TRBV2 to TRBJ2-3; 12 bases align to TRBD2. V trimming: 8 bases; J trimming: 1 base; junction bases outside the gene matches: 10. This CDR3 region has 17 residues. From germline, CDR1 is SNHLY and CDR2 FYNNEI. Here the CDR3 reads CASPGLAGKRGTDTQYF. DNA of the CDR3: TGTGCCAGCCCAGGACTAGCGGGAAAGAGGGGCACAGATACGCAGTATTTT.

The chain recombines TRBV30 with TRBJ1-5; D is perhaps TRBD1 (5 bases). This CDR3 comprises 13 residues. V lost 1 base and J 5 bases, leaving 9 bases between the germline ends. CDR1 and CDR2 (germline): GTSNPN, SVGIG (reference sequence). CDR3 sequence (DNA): TGTGCCTGGAGTGGATCGGGGGATCAGCCCCAGCATTTT. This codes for CAWSGSGDQPQHF.

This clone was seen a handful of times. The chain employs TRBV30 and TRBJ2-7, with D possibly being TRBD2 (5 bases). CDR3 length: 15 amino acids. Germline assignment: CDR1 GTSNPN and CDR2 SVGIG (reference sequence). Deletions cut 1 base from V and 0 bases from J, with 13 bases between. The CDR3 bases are TGTGCCTGGAGTGGTGTTGACACTAGCTCCTACGAGCAGTACTTC. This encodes CAWSGVDTSSYEQYF.

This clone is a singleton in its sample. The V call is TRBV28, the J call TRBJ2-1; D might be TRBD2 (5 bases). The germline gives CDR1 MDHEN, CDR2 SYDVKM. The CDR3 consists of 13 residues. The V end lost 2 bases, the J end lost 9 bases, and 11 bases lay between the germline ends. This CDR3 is CASSLLRAGEQFF. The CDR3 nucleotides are TGTGCCAGCAGTTTACTAAGGGCGGGTGAGCAGTTCTTC.

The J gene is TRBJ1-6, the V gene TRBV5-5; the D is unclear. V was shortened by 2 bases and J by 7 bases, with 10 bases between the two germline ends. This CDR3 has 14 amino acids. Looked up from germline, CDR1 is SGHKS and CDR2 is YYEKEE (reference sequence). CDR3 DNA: TGTGCCAGCAGCTTTGAGGAGGGAAATTCACCCCTCCACTTT. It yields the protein CASSFEEGNSPLHF.

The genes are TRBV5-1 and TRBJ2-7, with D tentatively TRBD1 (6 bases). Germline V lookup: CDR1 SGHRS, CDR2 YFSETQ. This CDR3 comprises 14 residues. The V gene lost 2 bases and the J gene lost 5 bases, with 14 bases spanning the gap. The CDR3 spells CASSLAQGINEQYF. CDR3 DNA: TGCGCCAGCAGCTTAGCACAGGGCATCAACGAGCAGTACTTC.

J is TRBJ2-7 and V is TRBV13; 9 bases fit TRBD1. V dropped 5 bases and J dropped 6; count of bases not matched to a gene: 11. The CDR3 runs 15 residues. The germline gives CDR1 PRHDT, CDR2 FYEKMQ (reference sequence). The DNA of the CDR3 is TGTGCCAGCAGCCTCCTGGACAGGGGTGGGGGCGAGCAGTACTTC. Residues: CASSLLDRGGGEQYF.